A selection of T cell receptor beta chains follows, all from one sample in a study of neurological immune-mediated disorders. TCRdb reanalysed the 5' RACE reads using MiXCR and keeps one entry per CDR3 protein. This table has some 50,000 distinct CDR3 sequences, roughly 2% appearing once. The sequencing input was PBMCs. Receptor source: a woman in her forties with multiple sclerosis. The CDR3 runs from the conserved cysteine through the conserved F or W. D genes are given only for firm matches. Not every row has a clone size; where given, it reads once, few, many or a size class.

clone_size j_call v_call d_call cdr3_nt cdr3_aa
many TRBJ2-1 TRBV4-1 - TGCGCCAGCAGCCAAGAAGGAGCGGTGGGCAATGAGCAGTTCTTC CASSQEGAVGNEQFF
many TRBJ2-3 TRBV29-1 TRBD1 TGCAGCGTGAGGGGTACAGGGGACACAGATACGCAGTATTTT CSVRGTGDTDTQYF
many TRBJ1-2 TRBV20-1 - TGCAGTGCTGGCGAGGGTTTAAACTATGGCTACACCTTC CSAGEGLNYGYTF
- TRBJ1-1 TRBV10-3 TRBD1 TGTGCCATCAGTGAGTCGGGACAGGGAGAAGCTTTCTTT CAISESGQGEAFF
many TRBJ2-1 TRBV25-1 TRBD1 TGTGCCAGCAGCGGACAGGTGGCCAATGAGCAGTTCTTC CASSGQVANEQFF
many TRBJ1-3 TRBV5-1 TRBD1 TGCGCCAGCAGCTACACAGGGGTGAACACCATATATTTT CASSYTGVNTIYF
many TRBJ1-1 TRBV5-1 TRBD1 TGCGCCAGCAGCTTGACCGCCGGGACAGAGAACACTGAAGCTTTCTTT CASSLTAGTENTEAFF
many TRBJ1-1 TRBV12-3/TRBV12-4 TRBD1 TGTGCCAGCAGTCGTGGGACAGACACTGAAGCTTTCTTT CASSRGTDTEAFF
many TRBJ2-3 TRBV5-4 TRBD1 TGTGCCAGCAGCTATCCGGGACAGGGGGTCACAGATACGCAGTATTTT CASSYPGQGVTDTQYF
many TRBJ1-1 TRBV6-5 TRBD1 TGTGCCAGCAGTTTGACAGGGGCGAGGACTGAAGCTTTCTTT CASSLTGARTEAFF
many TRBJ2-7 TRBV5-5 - TGTGCCAGCAGCTTGTACTACGAGCAGTACTTC CASSLYYEQYF